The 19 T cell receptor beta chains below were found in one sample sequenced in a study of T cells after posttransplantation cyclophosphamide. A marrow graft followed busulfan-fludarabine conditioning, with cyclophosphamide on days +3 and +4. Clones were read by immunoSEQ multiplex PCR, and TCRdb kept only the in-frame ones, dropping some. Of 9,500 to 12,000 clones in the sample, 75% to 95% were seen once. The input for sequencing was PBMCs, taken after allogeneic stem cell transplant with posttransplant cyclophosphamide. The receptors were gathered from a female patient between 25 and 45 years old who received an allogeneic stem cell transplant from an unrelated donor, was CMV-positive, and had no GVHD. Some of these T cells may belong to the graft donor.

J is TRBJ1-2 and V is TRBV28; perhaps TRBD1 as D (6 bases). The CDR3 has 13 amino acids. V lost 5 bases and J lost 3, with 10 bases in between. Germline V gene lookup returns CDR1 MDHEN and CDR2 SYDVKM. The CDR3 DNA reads TGTGCCAGCAGTAGAGACAGGTACTATGGCTACACCTTC. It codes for CASSRDRYYGYTF.

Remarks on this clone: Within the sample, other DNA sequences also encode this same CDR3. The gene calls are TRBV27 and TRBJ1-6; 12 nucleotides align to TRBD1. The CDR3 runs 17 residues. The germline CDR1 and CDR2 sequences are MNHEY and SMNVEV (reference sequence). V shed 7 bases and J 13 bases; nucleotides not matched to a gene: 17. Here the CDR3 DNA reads TGTGCCAGCACTACCCTCACCGGGACAGGGGGCAACTCCCCCCTCCACTTT. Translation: CASTTLTGTGGNSPLHF.

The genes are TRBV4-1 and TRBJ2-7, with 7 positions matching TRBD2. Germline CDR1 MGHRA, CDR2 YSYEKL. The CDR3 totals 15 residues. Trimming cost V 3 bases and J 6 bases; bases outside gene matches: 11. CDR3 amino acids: CASSHQPGLNSEQYF. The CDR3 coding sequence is TGCGCCAGCAGCCATCAACCGGGACTAAACTCCGAGCAGTACTTC.

The CDR3, as DNA: TGCGCCAGCAGCTTGGGCGCCGGACTCCAGAGAGCAGATACGCAGTATTTT. Encoded protein: CASSLGAGLQRADTQYF. This chain links TRBV5-1 with TRBJ2-3; a possible D gene is TRBD2 (5 bases). This CDR3 has 17 amino acids. Germline V gene data show CDR1 as SGHRS and CDR2 as YFSETQ. Deletions cut 0 bases from V and 4 bases from J, with 18 bases between.

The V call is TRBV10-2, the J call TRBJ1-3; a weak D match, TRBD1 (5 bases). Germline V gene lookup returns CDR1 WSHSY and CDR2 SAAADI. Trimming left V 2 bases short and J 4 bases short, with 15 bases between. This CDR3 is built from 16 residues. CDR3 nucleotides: TGCGCCAGCAGTGAGAGGCAGGGATCGCACGGAAACACCATATATTTT. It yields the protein CASSERQGSHGNTIYF.

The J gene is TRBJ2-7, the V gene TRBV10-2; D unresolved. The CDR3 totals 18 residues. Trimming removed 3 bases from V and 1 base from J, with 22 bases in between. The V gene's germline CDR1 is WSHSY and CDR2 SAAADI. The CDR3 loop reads CASSEPSLPDPLSYEQYF. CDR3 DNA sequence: TGCGCCAGCAGTGAACCATCCCTACCCGATCCTCTATCCTACGAGCAGTACTTC.

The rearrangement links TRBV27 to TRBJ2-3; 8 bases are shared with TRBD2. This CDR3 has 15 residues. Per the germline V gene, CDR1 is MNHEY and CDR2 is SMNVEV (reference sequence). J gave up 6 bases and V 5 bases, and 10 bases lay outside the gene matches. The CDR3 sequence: CASSGTSLPLDTQYF. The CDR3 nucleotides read TGTGCCAGCAGTGGGACTAGTCTTCCGCTGGATACGCAGTATTTT.

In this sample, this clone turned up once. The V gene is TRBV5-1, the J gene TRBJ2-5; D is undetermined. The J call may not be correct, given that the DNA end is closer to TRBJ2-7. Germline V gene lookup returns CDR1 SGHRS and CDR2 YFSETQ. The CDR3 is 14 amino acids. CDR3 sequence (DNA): TGCGCCAGCAGCTTGGGTTACCCAAACTACGAGCAGTACTTC. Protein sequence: CASSLGYPNYEQYF.

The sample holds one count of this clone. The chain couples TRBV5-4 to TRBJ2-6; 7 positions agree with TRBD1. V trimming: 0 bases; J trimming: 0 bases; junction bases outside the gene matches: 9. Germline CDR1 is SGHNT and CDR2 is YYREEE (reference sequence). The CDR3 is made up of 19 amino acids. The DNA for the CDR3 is TGTGCCAGCAGCTTGGGGCTGACAGGGTTCAGCTCTGGGGCCAACGTCCTGACTTTC. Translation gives CASSLGLTGFSSGANVLTF.

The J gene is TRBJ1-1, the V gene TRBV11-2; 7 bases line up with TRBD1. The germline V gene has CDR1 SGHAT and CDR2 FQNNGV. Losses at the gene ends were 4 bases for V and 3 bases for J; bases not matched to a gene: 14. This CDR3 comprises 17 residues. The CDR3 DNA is TGTGCCAGCAGCTCCAGACCCTACAGGGGTAAGGACACTGAAGCTTTCTTT. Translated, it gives CASSSRPYRGKDTEAFF.

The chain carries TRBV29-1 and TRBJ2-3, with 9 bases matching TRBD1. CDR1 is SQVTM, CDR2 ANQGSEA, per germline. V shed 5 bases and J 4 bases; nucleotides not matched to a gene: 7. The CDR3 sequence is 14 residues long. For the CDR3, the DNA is TGCAGCGTTATGACAGGGGGATCGGCAGATACGCAGTATTTT. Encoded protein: CSVMTGGSADTQYF.

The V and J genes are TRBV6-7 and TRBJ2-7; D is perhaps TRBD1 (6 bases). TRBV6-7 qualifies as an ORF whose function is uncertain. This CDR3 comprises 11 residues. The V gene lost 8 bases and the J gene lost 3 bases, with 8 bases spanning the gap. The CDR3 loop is CASLGGYEQYF. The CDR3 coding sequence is TGTGCCAGCTTAGGGGGCTACGAGCAGTACTTC.

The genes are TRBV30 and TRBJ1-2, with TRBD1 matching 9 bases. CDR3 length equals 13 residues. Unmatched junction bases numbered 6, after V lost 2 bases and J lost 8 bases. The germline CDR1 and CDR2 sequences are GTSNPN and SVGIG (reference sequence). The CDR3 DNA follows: TGTGCCTGGAGTTCCTACAGGGGGCACGGCTACACCTTC. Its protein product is CAWSSYRGHGYTF.

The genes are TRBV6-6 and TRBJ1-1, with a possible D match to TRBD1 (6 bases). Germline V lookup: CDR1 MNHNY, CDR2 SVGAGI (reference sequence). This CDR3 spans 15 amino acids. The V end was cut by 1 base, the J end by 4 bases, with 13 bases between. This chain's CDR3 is CASSYYNRDGTEAFF. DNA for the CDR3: TGTGCCAGCAGTTACTACAACAGGGACGGCACTGAAGCTTTCTTT.

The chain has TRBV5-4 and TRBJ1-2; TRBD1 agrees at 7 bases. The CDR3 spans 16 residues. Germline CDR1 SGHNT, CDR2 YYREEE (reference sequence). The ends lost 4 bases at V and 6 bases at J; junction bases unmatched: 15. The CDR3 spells CASSPRQGGGGDGYTF. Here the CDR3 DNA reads TGTGCCAGCAGCCCCAGACAGGGAGGAGGAGGAGATGGCTACACCTTC.

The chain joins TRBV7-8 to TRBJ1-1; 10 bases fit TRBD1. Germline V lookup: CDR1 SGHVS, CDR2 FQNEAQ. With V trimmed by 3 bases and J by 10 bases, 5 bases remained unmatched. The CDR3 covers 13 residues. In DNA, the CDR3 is TGTGCCAGCAGCTTGGACAGGGGGAGAGTAGCTTTCTTT. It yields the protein CASSLDRGRVAFF.

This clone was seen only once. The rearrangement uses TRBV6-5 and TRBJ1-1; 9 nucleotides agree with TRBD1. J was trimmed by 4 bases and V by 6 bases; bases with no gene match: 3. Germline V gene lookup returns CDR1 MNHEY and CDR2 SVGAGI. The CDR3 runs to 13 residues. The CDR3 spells CASRKDRGTEAFF. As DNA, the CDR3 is TGTGCCAGCAGGAAGGACAGGGGCACTGAAGCTTTCTTT.

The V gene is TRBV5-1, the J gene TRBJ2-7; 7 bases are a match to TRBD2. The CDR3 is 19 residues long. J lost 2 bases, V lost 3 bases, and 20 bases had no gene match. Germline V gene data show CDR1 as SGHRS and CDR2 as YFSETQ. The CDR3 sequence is CASSWDARGRVLGAYEQYF. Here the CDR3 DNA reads TGCGCCAGCAGCTGGGATGCTCGTGGGAGGGTTTTGGGAGCCTACGAGCAGTACTTC.

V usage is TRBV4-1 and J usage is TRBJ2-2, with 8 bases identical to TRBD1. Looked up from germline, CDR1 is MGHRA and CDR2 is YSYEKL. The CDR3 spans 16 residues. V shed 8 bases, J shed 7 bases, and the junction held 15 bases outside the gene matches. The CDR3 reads CASASNQGAGIGELFF. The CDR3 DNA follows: TGCGCCAGCGCATCAAATCAGGGGGCAGGGATCGGGGAGCTGTTTTTT.